This T cell receptor beta chain was identified in a study of cytomegalovirus exposure and HLA in healthy donors (dated by TCRdb to about 2017). Looking at the study overall: According to an earlier analysis of 587 of the donors, about 179 million T cells yielded roughly 110 million unique TCR beta sequences and approximately 300 Gb of sequence data. Approximately 300 gigabases of sequencing data and 70 million to 95 million unique TCR sequences made up an early release that covered 500 to 650 HLA-typed donors. The genetic ancestry cluster associated with self-reported Caucasian donors included 70% to 85% of the roughly 390 genotyped donors. The study aimed to test whether signatures of past pathogen exposure could be identified by cataloging public T cell receptors. The T cell repertoires of several hundred subjects were profiled by immunosequencing and related to cytomegalovirus serostatus. Along with the roughly 700-subject first cohort, a separate validation cohort of over a hundred different subjects was used. To predict cytomegalovirus infection status, the study brought together high-throughput TCR immunosequencing, statistical association of individual TCRs with disease status, and machine learning. In a later analysis, previously published TCR beta repertoires from 550 to 750 donors were re-analyzed and high-resolution HLA genotyping was added so that TCR occurrence patterns could be studied. Rather than drawing on any new phenotypic data, the later analysis identified candidate immune exposures from TCR beta sequences and the way those sequences occurred across donors. An earlier analysis of approximately 630 of the donors applied high-throughput TCR beta sequencing to assess whether each TCR beta V gene segment acted as functional or pseudogenic. Donor age, sex, ethnicity and CMV serostatus were compiled alongside the repertoire data. Genome-wide SNP genotypes for about 65% of the roughly 670 donors were used in a later genetic analysis, which treated that subset as a discovery cohort. Every repertoire in the discovery cohort had been generated on one and the same sequencing platform. HLA typing included class I and class II loci at four-digit resolution. Typing coverage differed by locus: A, B, C, DRB1 and DQB1 were typed in roughly 620-630 donors, DQA1 in 500 to 550, DPA1 in around 580, and DPB1 in just under 490. A handful of DR-DQ haplotypes were handled as single units for association and clustering because linkage in the cohort was strong. Across roughly 420 genotyped donors of the cohort, an average of about 240,000 unique TCR beta nucleotide sequences per donor were sequenced, and 15% to 20% of those sequences were non-productive. What the work shows at the level of the full study, not this receptor alone: A further reported finding was that TCR beta sequences accurately predicted the HLA-A and HLA-B alleles for most subjects in the first cohort. A later analysis found that HLA-associated TCR beta chains were more clonally expanded and had lower generation probabilities than equally common non-associated chains. A total of roughly 160 TCR beta chains were listed by the study as associated with cytomegalovirus. While some public TCRs were present in many individuals, most TCR sequences turned up only very rarely across donors. Presence/absence analyses assumed roughly uniform sequencing depth across donors, an assumption that may not hold. A cluster of highly shared sequence variants was judged likely to represent a technical artifact of the sequencing pipeline. An earlier analysis of around 540 of the donors showed that most TCR beta V segments appeared in productive rearrangements either about 87% or about 30% of the time, which broadly matched IMGT annotations. In both the original and validation cohorts, the classifier was reported to diagnose cytomegalovirus status with high specificity and sensitivity. Linkage disequilibrium might explain the correlated functional status among segregating V segments, but an unknown experimental factor could not be ruled out. Only TCR beta chains were sequenced in this cohort, and the absence of alpha or paired-chain data limited detectable features. HLA typing was unavailable for some donors at each locus, so association tests used only the typed subset. The authors suggested that the approach could potentially be extended to other disease states and immunological phenotypes. When HLA alleles, especially DR and DQ, strongly co-occurred, TCR associations were difficult to assign to individual alleles. Most CMV-associated TCR beta chains appeared to be HLA-restricted in a later analysis, and the HLA associations seemed to be driven largely by CMV exposure. A later analysis associated about 18,000 TCR beta sequences with specific HLA alleles at a false discovery rate of 0.05. In vitro tests confirmed that three of the cytomegalovirus-associated TCR beta chains recognize cytomegalovirus antigens. An association between a missense DCLRE1C variant and V-gene and J-gene trimming of TCR beta chains was found in a later genetic analysis and replicated in an independent cohort. Compared with the approximately 700-donor mean, donors in an Asian-associated ancestry cluster had fewer N-insertions in productive TCRs, according to a later genetic analysis. The only immune exposure information available for the cohort was CMV serostatus. A later analysis reported that several top co-occurrence clusters appeared linked to parvovirus B19, influenza, CMV and Epstein-Barr virus. Because counts were too low, some 16 rarely observed V segments, including chromosome 9 orphons, were excluded from the earlier analysis of some 590 of the donors. A later analysis found that TCR association rates varied across HLA loci, with DRB1 alleles showing the most associated TCRs and HLA-C alleles the fewest. The 87-base-pair reads could not distinguish some IMGT-functional V segments, including TRBV6-2 and TRBV6-3, so those segments were excluded.

In regard to this clone: Its target antigen remains unknown. Base qualities are missing; no much larger clone stands one base away.

Libraries were made using the immunoSEQ multiplex PCR assay. The multiplex PCR relied on a mix of 60 forward primers for TCR Vbeta segments and 13 reverse primers for TCR Jbeta segments. A multiplex PCR assay on genomic DNA amplified the CDR3 region of rearranged TCR beta genes. The Illumina HiSeq System was used to sequence the amplified TCR beta libraries as 87-base-pair reads. In the authors' own workflow: Across the 600 to 700 repertoires, a later analysis counted around 80 million unique TCR beta chains, approximately 10 million of which were shared by at least two donors. To remove PCR and sequencing errors, raw reads were error-corrected and collapsed into unique sequences using a nearest-neighbor algorithm that merged closely related sequences. CDR3 sequences were aligned to IMGT reference sequences to assign V, D and J gene segments. For a sequence to be retained, a match of at least six nucleotides was required to both a V gene segment and a J gene segment. A rearrangement counted as productive if the CDR3 had no stop codons and remained in frame with V and J, and every other rearrangement counted as non-productive. CDR3 was defined according to IMGT convention as the region running from the second conserved V-encoded cysteine to the conserved J-encoded phenylalanine. In an earlier analysis of more than 550 of the donors, sequences lacking an unambiguous match to a single V gene segment were excluded. In an earlier analysis of several hundred of the donors, V segments were called functional above 56.7% productive rearrangements and were called segregating when the between-donor standard deviation exceeded 5%. A statistical classification framework was built for diagnosing cytomegalovirus status from the catalog of TCR beta chain sequences. A later analysis assigned V and J genes by comparing TCR nucleotide sequences with IMGT/GENE-DB human TR gene sequences. A later analysis assigned CDR3 sequences and most-parsimonious VDJ recombination scenarios with the TCRdist pipeline. In a later analysis, each TCR beta chain was defined by its CDR3 amino acid sequence together with its V-gene family, and reads without a unique V-gene family were excluded. As a way to deal with suspected cross-contamination and a sequencing artifact, a later analysis dropped more than 500 nucleotide sequences that were highly shared and had low generation probability. For each public chain, a later analysis derived a clonal expansion index from normalized ranks of inferred template counts within each repertoire. A later analysis computed generation probabilities with a VDJ recombination model fitted to out-of-frame rearrangements, and checked the results against IGoR. In a later analysis, hypergeometric tests were used to score TCR-TCR, TCR-HLA and TCR-CMV co-occurrence, with a repertoire-size bias correction applied to TCR pairs. To estimate false discovery rates, a later analysis permuted the HLA or CMV assignments 20 times. A later analysis grouped co-occurring TCRs with DBSCAN, adding TCRdist sequence similarity when clustering within HLA-allele-positive subsets. Repertoires with fewer than 30,000 or more than 120,000 public chains were left out of co-occurrence clustering, as were about 5 repertoires with anomalous nucleotide sharing. Not all clones reach the TCRdb copy of this immuneACCESS table, which keeps in-frame sequences only. Checked studies attribute under half of the gap to unresolved V genes and leave the rest unexplained. The V and J calls and clone size were taken over from that table, and D and trimming were inferred from the DNA. This sample gives under 250,000 clones in total; about 85% of them show up just once. 0.2% to 0.25% of the sample lies in the top ten.

In the germline V gene, CDR1 corresponds to MGHRA and CDR2 to YSYEKL. The CDR3, cysteine through phenylalanine, is 13 amino acids long. The CDR3 DNA has 39 bases and is translated from base 1. V lost 5 bases and J lost 1 base; the stretch between them is 9 bases long. The cohort was made up of approximately 670 healthy bone marrow donors. At the time of sampling, every cohort member was nominally healthy, though immune exposures that went unrecorded were likely present. The donor tested CMV seronegative and was one of the 352 seronegative cohort members. Every donor gave a peripheral blood sample, and the peripheral blood mononuclear cells from that sample were used for TCR beta sequencing. Genomic DNA was extracted from the blood cell samples with the Qiagen DNeasy Blood Extraction Kit.

The chain uses TRBV4-1 and TRBJ2-7, with an unclear D gene assignment. This receptor was obtained from a girl aged 2 to 10 in good health and CMV-seronegative. Material: PBMCs. In nucleotides, the sequence is TGCGCCAGCAGCGAAGCCCTTTCCTACGAGCAGTACTTC. Its protein is CASSEALSYEQYF.